Ten or more counts support the clone carrying this T cell receptor beta chain. This entry belongs to a study of T-cell reconstitution after alpha-beta-depleted transplantation in children. TCRbeta library preparation incorporated unique molecular identifiers. TCRdb analysed the PCR reads with MiXCR anew, one entry per CDR3 protein. The table shows about 610,000 distinct CDR3 sequences, with 10% to 13% occurring only once. This receptor was identified in a human donor who donated a stem cell graft to a child with acute myeloid leukemia. The source material was PBMCs from the stem cell graft donor, sampled from the stem cell graft.

The CDR3, as DNA: TGCAGCCCTAGAGGTAGCGGGAGCGTAGGAGAGCAGTTCTTC. Its translation: CSPRGSGSVGEQFF. V is TRBV20-1 and J is TRBJ2-1; 9 nucleotides match TRBD2. The CDR3 spans 14 residues. The germline gives CDR1 DFQATT, CDR2 SNEGSKA (reference sequence).